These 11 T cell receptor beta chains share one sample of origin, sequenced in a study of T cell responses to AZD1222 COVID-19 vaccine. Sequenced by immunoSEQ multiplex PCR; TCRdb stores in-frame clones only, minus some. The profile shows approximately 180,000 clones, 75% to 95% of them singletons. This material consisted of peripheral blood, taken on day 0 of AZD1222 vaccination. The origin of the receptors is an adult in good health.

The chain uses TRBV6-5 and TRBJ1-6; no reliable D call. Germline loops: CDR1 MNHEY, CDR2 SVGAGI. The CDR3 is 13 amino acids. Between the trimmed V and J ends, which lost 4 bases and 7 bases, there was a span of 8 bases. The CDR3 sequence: CASSWAPNSPLHF. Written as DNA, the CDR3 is TGTGCCAGCAGTTGGGCCCCAAATTCACCCCTCCACTTT.

This CDR3 reads CASSSGGQGFNNEQFF. The CDR3 region has the DNA TGTGCCAGCAGTTCTGGGGGGCAGGGATTCAACAATGAGCAGTTCTTC. The V gene is TRBV6-2 or TRBV6-3, the J gene TRBJ2-1, with D perhaps TRBD1 or TRBD2 (6 bases each). The CDR3 has 16 residues. V lost 4 bases and J lost 5, with 18 bases in between. Germline V gives CDR1 MNHEY, CDR2 SVGEGT.

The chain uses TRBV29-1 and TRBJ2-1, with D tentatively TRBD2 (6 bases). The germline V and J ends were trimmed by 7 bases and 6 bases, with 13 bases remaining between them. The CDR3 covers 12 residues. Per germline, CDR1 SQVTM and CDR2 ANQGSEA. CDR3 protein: CSGGTPPNEQFF. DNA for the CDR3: TGCAGCGGAGGGACTCCACCCAATGAGCAGTTCTTC.

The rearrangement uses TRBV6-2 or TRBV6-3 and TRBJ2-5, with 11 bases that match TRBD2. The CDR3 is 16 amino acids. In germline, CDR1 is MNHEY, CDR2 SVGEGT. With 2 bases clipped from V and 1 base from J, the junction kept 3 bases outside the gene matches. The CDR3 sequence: CASSYPLAGGQETQYF. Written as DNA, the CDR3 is TGTGCCAGCAGTTACCCGCTAGCGGGGGGCCAAGAGACCCAGTACTTC.

CDR3 loop: CASSKDRGQGSNQPQHF. DNA for the CDR3: TGTGCCAGCAGCAAGGACAGGGGGCAAGGAAGCAATCAGCCCCAGCATTTT. The J gene is TRBJ1-5, the V gene TRBV6-2 or TRBV6-3, with 11 bases that match TRBD1. Germline CDR1 and CDR2: MNHEY and SVGEGT. V lost 6 bases to trimming and J lost 1 base; unmatched junction nucleotides: 8. The CDR3 is 17 residues long.

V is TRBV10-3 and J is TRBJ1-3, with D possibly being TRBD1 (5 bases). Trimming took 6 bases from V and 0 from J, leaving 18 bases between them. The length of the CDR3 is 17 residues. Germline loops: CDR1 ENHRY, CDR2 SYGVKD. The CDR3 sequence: CAISLLYQGPSGNTIYF. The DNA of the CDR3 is TGTGCCATCAGCCTGCTATATCAGGGTCCCTCTGGAAACACCATATATTTT.

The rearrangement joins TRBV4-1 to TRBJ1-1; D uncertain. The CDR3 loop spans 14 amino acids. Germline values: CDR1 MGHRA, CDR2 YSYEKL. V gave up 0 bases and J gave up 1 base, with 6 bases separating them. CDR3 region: CASSQDPPNTEAFF. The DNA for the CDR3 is TGCGCCAGCAGCCAAGATCCGCCGAACACTGAAGCTTTCTTT.

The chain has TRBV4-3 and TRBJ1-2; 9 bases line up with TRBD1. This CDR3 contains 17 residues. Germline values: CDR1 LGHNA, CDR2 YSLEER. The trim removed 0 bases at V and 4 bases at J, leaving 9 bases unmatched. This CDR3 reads CASSQDFGTGKSYGYTF. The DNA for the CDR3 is TGCGCCAGCAGCCAAGATTTCGGGACAGGGAAGAGCTATGGCTACACCTTC.

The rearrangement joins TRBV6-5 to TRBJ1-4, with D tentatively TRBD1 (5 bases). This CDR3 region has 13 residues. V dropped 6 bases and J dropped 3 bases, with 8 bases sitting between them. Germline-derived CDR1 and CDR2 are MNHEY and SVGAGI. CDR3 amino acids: CASRGRANEKLFF. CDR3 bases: TGTGCCAGCAGGGGCAGGGCTAATGAAAAACTGTTTTTT.

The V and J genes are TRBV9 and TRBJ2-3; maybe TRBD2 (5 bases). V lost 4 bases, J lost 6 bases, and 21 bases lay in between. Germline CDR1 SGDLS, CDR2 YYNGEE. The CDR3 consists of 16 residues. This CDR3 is CASSPLADPAVDTQYF. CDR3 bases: TGTGCCAGCAGCCCGCTAGCAGACCCCGCGGTGGATACGCAGTATTTT.

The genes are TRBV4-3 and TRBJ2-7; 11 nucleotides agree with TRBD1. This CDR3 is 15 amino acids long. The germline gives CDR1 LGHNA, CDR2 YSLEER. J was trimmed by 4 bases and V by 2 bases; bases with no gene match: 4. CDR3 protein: CASSQWDRGGYEQYF. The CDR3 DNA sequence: TGCGCCAGCAGCCAATGGGACAGGGGGGGATACGAGCAGTACTTC.